Below are 21 T cell receptor beta chains sequenced from a single sample in a study (TCRdb year 2016). The method behind the library was RT-PCR. Sequencing relied on an Illumina MiSeq. In TCRdb, the public reads were trimmed at Q25 with fastp and aligned with MiXCR, with productive beta chains retained. Identical CDR3 proteins give one entry, which carries the most common genes and DNA. The sample includes more than 550,000 distinct CDR3 sequences, with approximately 15% observed a single time. The top ten hold just over 3.5% of the sample. Sequencing was carried out using memory CD4+ T cells from blood. These receptor sequences come from a female donor in good health, serving as a healthy control.

The J gene is TRBJ2-1, the V gene TRBV6-4; 13 bases line up with TRBD2. The trim removed 6 bases at V and 8 bases at J, leaving 7 bases unmatched. The CDR3 spans 15 residues. From germline, CDR1 is MRHNA and CDR2 SNTAGT. The DNA of the CDR3 is TGTGCCAGCAGCCCACTAGCGGGAGGGCCTGATGAGCAGTTCTTC. This gives the protein CASSPLAGGPDEQFF.

The chain links TRBV27 to TRBJ1-6; D unclear. Per the germline V gene, CDR1 is MNHEY and CDR2 is SMNVEV (reference sequence). This CDR3 region has 12 residues. V gave up 7 bases and J gave up 7 bases, with 8 bases separating them. This chain's CDR3 is CASKHPNSPLHF. CDR3 coding DNA: TGTGCCAGCAAACACCCCAATTCACCCCTCCACTTT.

The chain joins TRBV20-1 to TRBJ2-1; 8 bases are a match to TRBD2. CDR3 length: 17 residues. V shed 7 bases and J 4 bases; nucleotides not matched to a gene: 18. Germline CDR1 DFQATT, CDR2 SNEGSKA (reference sequence). CDR3 protein: CSGLGRGASGLYNEQFF. CDR3 in DNA: TGCAGTGGGCTCGGGAGGGGGGCTAGCGGGCTGTACAATGAGCAGTTCTTC.

The J gene is TRBJ1-1, the V gene TRBV5-1; D possibly corresponds to TRBD1 (5 bases). The germline V and J ends were trimmed by 3 bases and 1 base, with 10 bases remaining between them. The germline V gene has CDR1 SGHRS and CDR2 YFSETQ. CDR3 length: 14 amino acids. CDR3 region: CASSWDWENTEAFF. The CDR3 DNA is TGCGCCAGCAGCTGGGACTGGGAGAACACTGAAGCTTTCTTT.

The chain has TRBV6-2 or TRBV6-3 and TRBJ2-7; D not certain. V lost 5 bases and J lost 2, with 13 bases in between. Germline V gene lookup returns CDR1 MNHEY and CDR2 SVGEGT. The CDR3 runs 14 residues. Written as DNA, the CDR3 is TGTGCCAGCAGTCGCGGACCCGACCCCTACGAGCAGTACTTC. It specifies CASSRGPDPYEQYF.

This clonotype was seen more than once but under ten times. The genes are TRBV7-9 and TRBJ2-2; D may be TRBD1 or TRBD2 (5 bases each). The CDR3 covers 15 residues. Germline CDR1 is SEHNR and CDR2 is FQNEAQ (reference sequence). The V and J ends lost 8 bases and 3 bases respectively, with 16 bases between them. CDR3 in DNA: TGTGCCAGCCAACCGGGGCAGGGCTACACCGGGGAGCTGTTTTTT. Residues: CASQPGQGYTGELFF.

J is TRBJ2-7 and V is TRBV20-1; 10 nucleotides align to TRBD1. CDR1 is DFQATT, CDR2 SNEGSKA, per germline (reference sequence). V gave up 5 bases and J gave up 4 bases; unmatched junction bases: 5. The CDR3 spans 13 residues. The CDR3 DNA follows: TGCAGTGCTGGGGGACAGGGGATGTACGAGCAGTACTTC. Translation: CSAGGQGMYEQYF.

This sequence joins TRBV28 and TRBJ2-7, with 14 bases that match TRBD2. In germline, CDR1 is MDHEN, CDR2 SYDVKM. V gave up 6 bases and J gave up 3 bases; unmatched junction bases: 7. The CDR3 contains 16 residues. The CDR3 DNA sequence: TGTGCCAGCAGCGGGACTAGCGGGAGTCTCGTCTACGAGCAGTACTTC. It is translated as CASSGTSGSLVYEQYF.

This clonotype has a handful of counts. V and J are TRBV9 and TRBJ2-1; the D gene could be TRBD1 or TRBD2 (5 bases each). Trimming removed 0 bases from V and 0 bases from J, with 19 bases in between. Germline V CDR1 and CDR2: SGDLS, YYNGEE. This CDR3 is built from 19 residues. The CDR3 region is CASSVGGLWGGSSYNEQFF. The CDR3 nucleotides are TGTGCCAGCAGCGTAGGAGGACTGTGGGGCGGAAGCTCCTACAATGAGCAGTTCTTC.

About this clonotype itself: A much larger clone differs by one base, so this may be a read error. Given the absence of the conserved phenylalanine or tryptophan at the CDR3 end, a read error is likely. The chain carries TRBV12-3 or TRBV12-4 and TRBJ2-7, with a weak D call TRBD2 (6 bases). V was cut by 4 bases and J by 5 bases, with 18 bases left in between. This CDR3 has 15 amino acids. The chain's CDR3 is CASSSGLPGGDEQYY. Here the CDR3 DNA reads TGTGCCAGCAGTTCTGGACTTCCCGGGGGAGACGAGCAGTACTAC.

This clonotype was detected many times. The V gene is TRBV7-9, the J gene TRBJ2-5; TRBD1 agrees at 11 bases. The CDR3 sequence is 20 residues long. With V trimmed by 5 bases and J by 2 bases, 19 bases remained unmatched. From germline, CDR1 is SEHNR and CDR2 FQNEAQ (reference sequence). The chain's CDR3 is CASSLWGRWTGTGGQETQYF. In DNA form, the CDR3 reads TGTGCCAGCAGCCTTTGGGGGCGTTGGACCGGGACAGGGGGGCAAGAGACCCAGTACTTC.

The CDR3 DNA is TGTGCCACCAGCAGAGATACTACTCCCTACAATGAGCAGTTCTTC. Protein: CATSRDTTPYNEQFF. The chain carries TRBV15 and TRBJ2-1; D is undetermined. Per the germline V gene, CDR1 is LNHNV and CDR2 is YYDKDF (reference sequence). V lost 0 bases, J lost 2 bases, and 8 bases lay in between. This CDR3 region has 15 residues.

This clonotype was detected only a few times. The chain uses TRBV4-1 and TRBJ1-3; D not certain. Germline values: CDR1 MGHRA, CDR2 YSYEKL. There are 16 residues in the CDR3. Trimming took off 3 bases at V and 0 bases at J, with 12 bases between the two ends. CDR3 region: CASSQPPGTSGNTIYF. Written as DNA, the CDR3 is TGCGCCAGCAGCCAGCCGCCGGGAACCTCTGGAAACACCATATATTTT.

This clonotype came up many times. The chain couples TRBV5-1 to TRBJ2-7; 10 positions agree with TRBD1. This CDR3 has 15 amino acids. The germline gives CDR1 SGHRS, CDR2 YFSETQ. The junction had 6 bases not matched to a gene; V was cut back by 0 bases and J by 6 bases. The CDR3 coding sequence is TGCGCCAGCAGCTTGGTAGCGGGACAGGGGAGCGAGCAGTACTTC. Amino acids: CASSLVAGQGSEQYF.

The J gene is TRBJ2-7, the V gene TRBV12-5; 8 positions agree with TRBD1. The CDR3 totals 14 residues. Germline CDR1 LGHNT, CDR2 FRNRAP. V trimming: 7 bases; J trimming: 6 bases; junction bases outside the gene matches: 11. DNA for the CDR3: TGTGCTAGTGCCTTCGGGACAGGTGTCTGCGAGCAGTACTTC. The encoded protein is CASAFGTGVCEQYF.

This clonotype came up many times. V usage is TRBV29-1 and J usage is TRBJ2-3, with D unresolved. CDR3 length equals 14 residues. Trimming removed 3 bases from V and 6 bases from J, with 16 bases in between. The germline V gene has CDR1 SQVTM and CDR2 ANQGSEA. Written as DNA, the CDR3 is TGCAGCGTTGAGGGCCCGGCAGGCGGTGATACGCAGTATTTT. It specifies CSVEGPAGGDTQYF.

The CDR3 DNA sequence: TGTGCCAGCAGCTTGGCCAGAGGGGTCCAAGAGACCCAGTACTTC. As protein: CASSLARGVQETQYF. The chain joins TRBV5-6 to TRBJ2-5; D is perhaps TRBD1 or TRBD2 (5 bases each). Germline values: CDR1 SGHDT, CDR2 YYEEEE. The length of the CDR3 is 15 residues. V was clipped by 0 bases and J by 1 base, with 10 bases between them.

This clonotype was seen ten or more times. The chain is built from TRBV12-3 or TRBV12-4 and TRBJ2-7; TRBD2 matches at 11 bases. The junction had 5 bases not matched to a gene; V was cut back by 8 bases and J by 5 bases. There are 13 residues in the CDR3. The CDR3 region is CASLTSGVDEQYF. CDR3 nucleotide sequence: TGTGCCAGCTTGACTAGCGGGGTAGACGAGCAGTACTTC.

This clonotype was recorded a few times. The CDR3 sequence: CASSLNGGSLGNTIYF. CDR3 DNA sequence: TGTGCCAGCAGCTTGAATGGTGGGAGCTTGGGAAACACCATATATTTT. This chain joins TRBV7-2 and TRBJ1-3; D is unclear. Germline CDR1 and CDR2: SGHTA and FQGNSA. The CDR3 is made up of 16 amino acids. V lost 3 bases and J 4 bases, leaving 16 bases between the germline ends.

This clonotype was observed many times. This chain connects TRBV5-1 to TRBJ2-3, with 9 bases aligning to TRBD1. Germline values: CDR1 SGHRS, CDR2 YFSETQ. The CDR3 has 14 residues. V shed 0 bases, J shed 6 bases, and the junction held 2 bases outside the gene matches. The CDR3 coding sequence is TGCGCCAGCAGCTTGGGGACAGGGGACGATACGCAGTATTTT. Translating it yields CASSLGTGDDTQYF.

This clonotype was detected ten times or more. This chain links TRBV12-3 or TRBV12-4 with TRBJ2-7; maybe TRBD2 (6 bases). V was shortened by 5 bases and J by 0 bases, with 11 bases between the two germline ends. This CDR3 has 14 residues. CDR3 DNA: TGTGCCAGCAGTCCGACTAGAACCTCCTACGAGCAGTACTTC. This encodes CASSPTRTSYEQYF.